The T cell receptor (beta chain) described here comes from a study of molecular identifiers for immune sequencing clone quantification. A CD8+CD4-CCR7+CD45RA+ gate was used to sort naive CD8 T cells. The trim removed 6 bases at V and 3 bases at J, leaving 1 base unmatched. CDR3 size: 13 residues. The V gene's germline CDR1 is SGHDN and CDR2 FVKESK. In TCRdb, the PCR reads were re-called with MiXCR into one record per CDR3 protein. The table shows just over 35,000 distinct CDR3 sequences, with approximately 17% occurring only once. This clonotype was counted at least ten times. The receptor was isolated from a human donor in good health. Some libraries in this study had Jurkat cell RNA spiked in. The rearrangement links TRBV14 to TRBJ1-2; 10 bases line up with TRBD1. Sequenced input: naive CD8+ T cells from blood, with Jurkat cell RNA spiked in. As to subset: FACS-sorted CD8+CD4-CCR7+CD45RA+ naive T cells. CDR3 in DNA: TGTGCCAGCAGGGGGACAGGGGACTATGGCTACACCTTC. It specifies CASRGTGDYGYTF.